The 10 T cell receptor beta chains listed next were all sequenced from one sample in a study of T-cell reconstitution after alpha-beta-depleted transplantation in children. Unique molecular identifiers were incorporated during preparation of the TCRbeta library. TCRdb re-derived calls from the PCR reads in MiXCR, one entry per CDR3 protein. Here the sample spans about 100,000 distinct CDR3 sequences, about 6.8% being singletons. This specimen consisted of PBMCs, obtained before TCRalphabeta/CD19-depleted stem cell transplant. These receptors originate from a boy aged 2 to 10 with acute lymphoblastic leukemia, due to receive a stem cell transplant.

The chain combines TRBV6-1 with TRBJ2-3; D is perhaps TRBD1 (6 bases). This CDR3 has 15 residues. V lost 5 bases, J lost 5 bases, and 17 bases lay in between. The V gene's germline CDR1 is MNHNS and CDR2 SASEGT. The chain's CDR3 is CASSPGQSMLDTQYF. The CDR3 coding sequence is TGTGCCAGCAGTCCAGGACAGTCAATGTTAGATACGCAGTATTTT.

This clonotype was detected a few times. This chain connects TRBV9 to TRBJ1-2; 10 nucleotides align to TRBD1. The CDR3 spans 14 residues. The V gene end was trimmed by 0 bases and the J gene end by 5 bases; junction bases not matched to a gene: 1. Looked up from germline, CDR1 is SGDLS and CDR2 is YYNGEE. This chain's CDR3 is CASSVGQGAYGYTF. CDR3 nucleotides: TGTGCCAGCAGCGTAGGACAGGGGGCATATGGCTACACCTTC.

The CDR3 coding sequence is TGCAGTGCTCTCCGTGGGGGGGTGGGCGAAAAACTGTTTTTT. This sequence encodes CSALRGGVGEKLFF. J is TRBJ1-4 and V is TRBV20-1; D is possibly TRBD1 (5 bases). CDR1 is DFQATT, CDR2 SNEGSKA, per germline (reference sequence). The CDR3 has 14 amino acids. The germline V and J ends were trimmed by 5 bases and 8 bases, with 18 bases remaining between them.

For the CDR3, the DNA is TGTGCCAGCAGCTCGGACAGGGTCAATTCACCCCTCCACTTT. Encoded protein: CASSSDRVNSPLHF. The J gene is TRBJ1-6, the V gene TRBV7-2; 8 bases match TRBD1. CDR1 SGHTA and CDR2 FQGNSA come from the germline V gene. V lost 4 bases and J lost 7; bases outside the gene matches: 3. The CDR3 is 14 residues long.

The chain recombines TRBV5-1 with TRBJ2-6; no reliable D call. The CDR3 is 14 amino acids. The germline V and J ends were trimmed by 7 bases and 1 base, with 9 bases remaining between them. Per germline, CDR1 SGHRS and CDR2 YFSETQ. The CDR3 coding sequence is TGCGCCAGCGCCCCTGGGTCTGGGGCCAACGTCCTGACTTTC. Amino acids: CASAPGSGANVLTF.

This clonotype was seen ten or more times. This chain uses TRBV10-3 with TRBJ1-1; D possibly corresponds to TRBD1 (5 bases). Germline V gene data show CDR1 as ENHRY and CDR2 as SYGVKD. V was shortened by 10 bases and J by 4 bases, with 16 bases between the two germline ends. The CDR3 covers 13 residues. CDR3 nucleotides: TGTGCCACCGCCGGCAGGGCGGGCACTGAAGCTTTCTTT. It codes for CATAGRAGTEAFF.

This clonotype was counted between two and nine times. V and J are TRBV5-1 and TRBJ1-6, with a weak D call TRBD1 (5 bases). V lost 0 bases to trimming and J lost 9 bases, with 13 bases between them. Germline CDR1 SGHRS, CDR2 YFSETQ. This CDR3 is built from 15 residues. The DNA of the CDR3 is TGCGCCAGCAGCTTGGTCTCAGGGCTGGGTTCACCCCTCCACTTT. The encoded protein is CASSLVSGLGSPLHF.

This clonotype was observed a handful of times. The rearrangement links TRBV15 to TRBJ2-5; the D gene is possibly TRBD2 (5 bases). The CDR3 totals 13 residues. V was clipped by 4 bases and J by 5 bases, with 11 bases between them. The germline V gene has CDR1 LNHNV and CDR2 YYDKDF (reference sequence). Written as DNA, the CDR3 is TGTGCCACCAGCACGGACTTCGATGAGACCCAGTACTTC. As protein: CATSTDFDETQYF.

This clonotype occurred a few times. This sequence joins TRBV7-6 and TRBJ2-3; weak D call: TRBD2 (5 bases). The CDR3 contains 14 residues. Trimming removed 5 bases at V and 3 bases at J, with 12 bases between. Germline loops: CDR1 SGHVS, CDR2 FNYEAQ. In DNA, the CDR3 is TGTGCCAGCAGCGCGACCGGGGAAACAGATACGCAGTATTTT. This gives the protein CASSATGETDTQYF.

The V gene is TRBV20-1, the J gene TRBJ1-1; 11 bases are shared with TRBD1. The CDR3 covers 15 residues. J lost 3 bases, V lost 4 bases, and 7 bases had no gene match. Germline V CDR1 and CDR2: DFQATT, SNEGSKA (reference sequence). In DNA form, the CDR3 reads TGCAGTGCTATATGGTGGGGACAGGGGGACACTGAAGCTTTCTTT. Translated: CSAIWWGQGDTEAFF.